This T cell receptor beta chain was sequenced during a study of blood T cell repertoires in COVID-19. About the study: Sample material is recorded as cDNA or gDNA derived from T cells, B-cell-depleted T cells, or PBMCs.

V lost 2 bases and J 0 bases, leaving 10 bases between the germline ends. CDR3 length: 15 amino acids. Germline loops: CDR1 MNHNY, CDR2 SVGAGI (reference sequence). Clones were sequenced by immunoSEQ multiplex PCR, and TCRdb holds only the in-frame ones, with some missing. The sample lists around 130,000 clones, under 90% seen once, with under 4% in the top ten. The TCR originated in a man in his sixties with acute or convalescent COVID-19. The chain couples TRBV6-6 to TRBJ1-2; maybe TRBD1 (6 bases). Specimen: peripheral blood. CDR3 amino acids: CASSYDRISNYGYTF. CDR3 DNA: TGTGCCAGCAGTTACGACAGGATTTCTAACTATGGCTACACCTTC.